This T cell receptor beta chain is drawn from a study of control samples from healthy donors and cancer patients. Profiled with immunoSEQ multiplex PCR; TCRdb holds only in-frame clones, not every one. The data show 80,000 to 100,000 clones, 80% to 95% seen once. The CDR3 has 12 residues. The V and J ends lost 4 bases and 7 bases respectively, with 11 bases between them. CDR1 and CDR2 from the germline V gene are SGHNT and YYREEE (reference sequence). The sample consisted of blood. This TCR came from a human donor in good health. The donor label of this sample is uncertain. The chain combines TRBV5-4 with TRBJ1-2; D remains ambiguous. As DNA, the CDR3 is TGTGCCAGCAGCATCGAACAGATTGGCTACACCTTC. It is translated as CASSIEQIGYTF. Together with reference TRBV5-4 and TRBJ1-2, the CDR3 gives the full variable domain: ETGVTQSPTHLIKTRGQQVTLRCSSQSGHNTVSWYQQALGQGPQFIFQYYREEENGRGNFPPRFSGLQFPNYSSELNVNALELDDSALYLCASSIEQIGYTFGSGTRLTVV.